This T cell receptor (beta chain) was observed in a study of T cell repertoires in cytomegalovirus infection. The V and J ends lost 1 base and 4 bases respectively, with 10 bases between them. This CDR3 has 15 residues. Germline V gives CDR1 SGHTA, CDR2 FQGNSA. On this clonotype: Its antigen is currently unknown.

TCRdb analysed the reads with MiXCR anew, one entry per CDR3 protein. The repertoire holds under 150,000 distinct CDR3 sequences, with over 30% as singletons. The TCR sequence derives from a human donor in good health (CMV status not recorded). Some clones in this sample may be carry-over from other donors' samples. The sequencing used CD8+ T cells from cultured PBMCs, collected from culture after CMV antigen stimulation. The chain employs TRBV7-2 and TRBJ2-2; no firm D call. In DNA form, the CDR3 reads TGTGCCAGCAGCTTAGACCACCTGCGCACCGGGGAGCTGTTTTTT. Translating gives CASSLDHLRTGELFF. The entire variable domain, with the rest obtained from reference TRBV7-2 and TRBJ2-2, is as follows: GAGVSQSPSNKVTEKGKDVELRCDPISGHTALYWYRQSLGQGLEFLIYFQGNSAPDKSGLPSDRFSAERTGGSVSTLTIQRTQQEDSAVYLCASSLDHLRTGELFFGEGSRLTVL.